Listed here are 12 T cell receptor beta chains from one sample, sequenced in a study of technical replicates of blood from a handful of donors. Clones were sequenced by immunoSEQ multiplex PCR, and TCRdb holds only the in-frame ones, with some missing. The sample contains 55,000 to 65,000 clones, almost 97% of which appear only once. The sequencing input was T cells isolated from PBMCs. The receptors come from a human donor in good health.

The chain joins TRBV9 to TRBJ2-1, with 13 bases identical to TRBD2. The trim removed 4 bases at V and 0 bases at J, leaving 10 bases unmatched. There are 19 residues in the CDR3. Germline CDR1 is SGDLS and CDR2 is YYNGEE. CDR3 protein: CASSTRTSGSGNSYNEQFF. As DNA, the CDR3 is TGTGCCAGCAGCACAAGGACTAGCGGGAGCGGGAACTCCTACAATGAGCAGTTCTTC.

V and J are TRBV11-2 and TRBJ2-7, with D tentatively TRBD2 (6 bases). Germline CDR1 is SGHAT and CDR2 is FQNNGV. Trimming pared 3 bases from V and 3 bases from J, leaving 12 bases between. This CDR3 region has 14 residues. The CDR3 protein is CASSFGGVLYEQYF. CDR3 bases: TGTGCCAGCAGCTTCGGCGGGGTCCTCTACGAGCAGTACTTC.

The chain carries TRBV28 and TRBJ2-1, with 7 bases fitting TRBD2. The germline V gene has CDR1 MDHEN and CDR2 SYDVKM. The length of the CDR3 is 14 residues. J lost 4 bases, V lost 9 bases, and 9 bases had no gene match. The CDR3 here is CASQVLAEYNEQFF. The CDR3 DNA reads as TGTGCCAGTCAAGTCCTAGCGGAGTACAATGAGCAGTTCTTC.

The CDR3 sequence is CAISESEGTVIDYGYTF. The CDR3 DNA reads TGTGCCATCAGTGAGTCAGAGGGGACAGTGATCGACTATGGCTACACCTTC. This rearrangement joins TRBV10-3 to TRBJ1-2, with TRBD1 identical over 7 bases. This CDR3 region has 17 residues. After removal of 0 bases from V and 3 bases from J, the junction contained 10 bases not matched to a gene. CDR1 and CDR2 from the germline V gene are ENHRY and SYGVKD.

The chain is built from TRBV10-1 and TRBJ2-7, with unresolved D. The CDR3 has 16 amino acids. Germline V CDR1 and CDR2: WNHNN, SYGVQD (reference sequence). Trimming removed 7 bases from V and 6 bases from J, with 25 bases in between. This CDR3 reads CASKESRSDLSSEQYF. In nucleotides, the CDR3 is TGCGCCAGCAAGGAGTCTAGGAGCGACCTTAGCTCCGAGCAGTACTTC.

J is TRBJ1-4 and V is TRBV15; TRBD1 matches at 7 bases. From germline, CDR1 is LNHNV and CDR2 YYDKDF (reference sequence). This CDR3 comprises 17 residues. The junction had 8 bases not matched to a gene; V was cut back by 4 bases and J by 0 bases. The CDR3 protein is CATSTDRALATNEKLFF. CDR3 coding DNA: TGTGCCACCAGCACAGACAGGGCCCTGGCAACTAATGAAAAACTGTTTTTT.

The chain combines TRBV7-9 with TRBJ1-4; no definite D call. Per germline, CDR1 SEHNR and CDR2 FQNEAQ (reference sequence). V lost 7 bases to trimming and J lost 8 bases, with 14 bases between them. This CDR3 is 13 amino acids long. CDR3 sequence: CASTFGTNEKLFF. CDR3 nucleotide sequence: TGTGCCAGCACCTTTGGTACAAACGAAAAACTGTTTTTT.

The chain employs TRBV5-5 and TRBJ2-7; possible D gene TRBD2, 6 bases. CDR1 is SGHKS, CDR2 YYEKEE, per germline (reference sequence). The CDR3 has 15 residues. The V gene lost 4 bases and the J gene lost 3 bases, with 17 bases spanning the gap. In DNA, the CDR3 is TGTGCCAGCAGCAGGATGGGACGGGGGAACTACGAGCAGTACTTC. Protein sequence: CASSRMGRGNYEQYF.

The chain carries TRBV7-9 and TRBJ1-1; D remains ambiguous. With 0 bases removed from V and 2 bases from J, the gap between germline ends came to 10 bases. Germline-derived CDR1 and CDR2 are SEHNR and FQNEAQ (reference sequence). This CDR3 is built from 15 residues. CDR3 sequence reads: CASSLAHAGNTEAFF. The CDR3 nucleotides are TGTGCCAGCAGCTTAGCGCACGCAGGTAACACTGAAGCTTTCTTT.

The V gene is TRBV11-2, the J gene TRBJ1-1; TRBD1 agrees at 7 bases. This CDR3 contains 15 residues. Germline values: CDR1 SGHAT, CDR2 FQNNGV. Germline trimming cut 2 bases from V and 5 bases from J; bases unmatched to any gene: 8. The CDR3 region is CASSLLSGGGTEAFF. CDR3 coding DNA: TGTGCCAGCAGCTTACTCTCAGGGGGTGGAACTGAAGCTTTCTTT.

CDR3 in amino acids: CASNVLAGTYNEQFF. In DNA form, the CDR3 reads TGCGCCAGCAACGTATTAGCGGGGACTTACAATGAGCAGTTCTTC. V and J are TRBV10-2 and TRBJ2-1, with 8 bases that match TRBD2. The junction had 9 bases not matched to a gene; V was cut back by 7 bases and J by 4 bases. CDR1 is WSHSY and CDR2 is SAAADI in the germline V gene. This CDR3 has 15 amino acids.

V and J are TRBV6-1 and TRBJ2-7, with TRBD1 matching 8 bases. Germline-derived CDR1 and CDR2 are MNHNS and SASEGT. The CDR3 covers 15 residues. V was clipped by 7 bases and J by 0 bases; unmatched bases: 8. In DNA form, the CDR3 reads TGTGCCAGCATATGGACAGGGCAAAGCTCCTACGAGCAGTACTTC. Amino acids: CASIWTGQSSYEQYF.